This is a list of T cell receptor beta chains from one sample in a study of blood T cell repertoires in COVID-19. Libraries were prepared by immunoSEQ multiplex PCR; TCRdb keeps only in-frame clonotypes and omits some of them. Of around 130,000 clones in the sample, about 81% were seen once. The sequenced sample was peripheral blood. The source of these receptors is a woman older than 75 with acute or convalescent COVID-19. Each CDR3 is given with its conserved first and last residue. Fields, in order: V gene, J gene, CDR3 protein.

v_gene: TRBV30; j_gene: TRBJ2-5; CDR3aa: CAWSVLAVETQYF
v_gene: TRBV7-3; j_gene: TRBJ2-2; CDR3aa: CASSQKTTGTGELFF
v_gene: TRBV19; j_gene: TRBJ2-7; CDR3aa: CASSPQSKGSYEQYF
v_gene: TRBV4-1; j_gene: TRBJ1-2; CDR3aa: CASSQDGSLYFYGYTF
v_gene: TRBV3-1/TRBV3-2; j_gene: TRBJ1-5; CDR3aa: CASSPGQGERKPQHF
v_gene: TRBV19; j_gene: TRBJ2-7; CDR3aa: CASSIVAGDSYEQYF
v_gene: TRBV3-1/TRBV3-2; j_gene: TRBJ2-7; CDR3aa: CASSLTGISYEQYF
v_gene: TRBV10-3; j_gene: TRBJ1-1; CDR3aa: CATGTGDTEAFF
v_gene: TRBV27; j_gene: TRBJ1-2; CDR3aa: CASSFGTGVDGRGYTF
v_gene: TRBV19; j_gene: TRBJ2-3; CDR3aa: CASSIAGTDTQYF
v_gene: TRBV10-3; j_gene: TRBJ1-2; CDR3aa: CATRNQDSYTF
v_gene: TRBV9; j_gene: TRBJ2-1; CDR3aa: CASSLSPGTRLRVGSYNEQFF
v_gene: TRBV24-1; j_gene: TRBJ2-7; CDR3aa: CATSEFGQEITDSYEQYF
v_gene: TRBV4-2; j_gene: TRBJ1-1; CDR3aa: CASSQAGYEAFF
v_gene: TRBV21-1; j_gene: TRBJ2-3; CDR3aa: CASSKGGGLAGASPSTDTQYF
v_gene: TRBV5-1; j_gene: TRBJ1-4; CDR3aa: CASRGGPTNEKLFF
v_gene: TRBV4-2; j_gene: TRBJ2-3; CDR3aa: CASSQELAGGTDTQYF
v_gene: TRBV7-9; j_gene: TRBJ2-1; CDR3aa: CASSRLAGEYNEQFF
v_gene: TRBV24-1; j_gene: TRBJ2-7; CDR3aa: CATSEPDSRQYF
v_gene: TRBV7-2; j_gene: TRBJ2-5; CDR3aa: CASSFSPSGGTETQYF
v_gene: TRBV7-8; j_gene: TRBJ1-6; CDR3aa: CASSRRTGPSYNSPLHF
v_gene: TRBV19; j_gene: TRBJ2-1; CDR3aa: CASSINRDSTYNEQFF
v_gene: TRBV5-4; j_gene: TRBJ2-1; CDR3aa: CASSLGGQPNEQFF
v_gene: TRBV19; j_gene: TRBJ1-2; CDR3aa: CASSGPGQGALYGYTF
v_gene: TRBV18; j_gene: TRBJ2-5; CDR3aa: CASSPRFQETQYF
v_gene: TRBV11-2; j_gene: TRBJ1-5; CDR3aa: CASSLTNNQPQHF
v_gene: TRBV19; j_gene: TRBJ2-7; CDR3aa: CASSVMTGQGVRYF
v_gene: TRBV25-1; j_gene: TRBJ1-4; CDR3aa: CASRQGGAINEKLFF
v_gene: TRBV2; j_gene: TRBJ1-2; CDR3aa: CAGSQGRGYTF
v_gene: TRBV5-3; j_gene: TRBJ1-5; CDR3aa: CARSPGASNQPQHF
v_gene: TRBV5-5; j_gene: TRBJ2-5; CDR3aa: CASSFGTSGRAGVETQYF
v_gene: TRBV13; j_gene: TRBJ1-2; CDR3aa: CASSPWTVGGYTF
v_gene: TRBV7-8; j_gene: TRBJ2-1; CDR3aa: CASSQEWASYNEQFF
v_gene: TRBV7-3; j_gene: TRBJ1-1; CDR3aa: CASSPTGNTEAFF
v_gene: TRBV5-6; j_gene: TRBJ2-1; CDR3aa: CASSLLSGFYNEQFF
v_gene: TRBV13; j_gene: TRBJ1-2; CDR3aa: CASSVGHRGYTF
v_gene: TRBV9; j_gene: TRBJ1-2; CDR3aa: CASSGPGQGPRGIYGYTF
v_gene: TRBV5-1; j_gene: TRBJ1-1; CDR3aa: CASSRTGNTEAFF
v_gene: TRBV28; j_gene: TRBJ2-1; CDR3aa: CASSQGAEQFF
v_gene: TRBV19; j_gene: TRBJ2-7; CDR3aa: CASRRQGMNEQYF
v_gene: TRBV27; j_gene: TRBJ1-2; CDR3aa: CASGRGQGTRNGYTF
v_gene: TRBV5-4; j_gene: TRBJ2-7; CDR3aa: CASSLPLRCGRAGQYF
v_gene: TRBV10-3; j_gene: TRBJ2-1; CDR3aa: CAISESLGGAYNEQFF
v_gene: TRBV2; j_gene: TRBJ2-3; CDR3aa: CASSPSGGPGDTQYF